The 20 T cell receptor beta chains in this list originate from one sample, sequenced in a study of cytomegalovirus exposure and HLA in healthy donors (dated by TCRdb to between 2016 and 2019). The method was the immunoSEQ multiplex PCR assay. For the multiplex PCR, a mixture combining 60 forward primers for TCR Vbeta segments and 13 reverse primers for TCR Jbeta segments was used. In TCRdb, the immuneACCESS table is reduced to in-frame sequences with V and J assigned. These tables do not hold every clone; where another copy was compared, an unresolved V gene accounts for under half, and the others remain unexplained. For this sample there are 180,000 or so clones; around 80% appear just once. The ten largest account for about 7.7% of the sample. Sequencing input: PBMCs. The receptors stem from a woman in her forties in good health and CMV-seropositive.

CDR3 amino acids: CASSLFTSGSSDTQYF. CDR3 DNA: TGTGCCAGCAGCTTGTTCACTAGCGGGAGTTCAGATACGCAGTATTTT. This rearrangement joins TRBV5-6 to TRBJ2-3; 11 nucleotides align to TRBD2. V lost 1 base to trimming and J lost 4 bases; unmatched junction nucleotides: 5. Germline V gives CDR1 SGHDT, CDR2 YYEEEE. The CDR3 totals 16 residues.

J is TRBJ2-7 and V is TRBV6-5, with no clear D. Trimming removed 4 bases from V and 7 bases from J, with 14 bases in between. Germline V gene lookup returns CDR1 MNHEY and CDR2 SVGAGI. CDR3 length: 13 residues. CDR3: CASSSQVQNEQYF. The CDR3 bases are TGTGCCAGCAGTTCCCAAGTCCAGAATGAGCAGTACTTC.

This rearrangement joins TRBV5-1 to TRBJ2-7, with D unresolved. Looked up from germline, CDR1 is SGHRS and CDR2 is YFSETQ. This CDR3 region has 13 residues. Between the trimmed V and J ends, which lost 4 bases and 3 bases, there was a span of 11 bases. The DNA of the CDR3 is TGCGCCAGCAGCGCCCAGGTCGGCTACGAGCAGTACTTC. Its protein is CASSAQVGYEQYF.

The CDR3 here is CASGRQGGTEAFF. The CDR3 DNA is TGTGCCAGCGGCCGACAGGGGGGCACTGAAGCTTTCTTT. The rearrangement joins TRBV5-5 to TRBJ1-1; 9 bases line up with TRBD1. CDR3 length equals 13 residues. V lost 7 bases, J lost 4 bases, and 5 bases stayed unmatched. Per germline, CDR1 SGHKS and CDR2 YYEKEE (reference sequence).

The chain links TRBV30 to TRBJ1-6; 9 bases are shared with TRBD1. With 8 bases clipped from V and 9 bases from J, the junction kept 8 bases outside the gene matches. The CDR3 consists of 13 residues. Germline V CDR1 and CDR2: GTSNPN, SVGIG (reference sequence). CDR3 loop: CAALRTGASPLHF. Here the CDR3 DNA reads TGTGCCGCCCTCCGGACAGGGGCTTCACCCCTCCACTTT.

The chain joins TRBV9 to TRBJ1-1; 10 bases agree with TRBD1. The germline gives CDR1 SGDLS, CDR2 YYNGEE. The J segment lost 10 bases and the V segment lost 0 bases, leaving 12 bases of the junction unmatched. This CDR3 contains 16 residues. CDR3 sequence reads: CASSVAGTGDFTAAFF. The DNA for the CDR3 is TGTGCCAGCAGCGTAGCCGGGACAGGGGATTTCACAGCAGCTTTCTTT.

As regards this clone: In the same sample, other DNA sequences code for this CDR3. CDR3 coding DNA: TGTGCCAGCAGCGGTGGACAGGGGGCTATTAGGGAGCAGTACTTC. Translation gives CASSGGQGAIREQYF. The genes are TRBV9 and TRBJ2-7; 11 bases are shared with TRBD1. CDR3 length equals 15 residues. V lost 3 bases to trimming and J lost 7 bases; unmatched junction nucleotides: 9. Germline V lookup: CDR1 SGDLS, CDR2 YYNGEE.

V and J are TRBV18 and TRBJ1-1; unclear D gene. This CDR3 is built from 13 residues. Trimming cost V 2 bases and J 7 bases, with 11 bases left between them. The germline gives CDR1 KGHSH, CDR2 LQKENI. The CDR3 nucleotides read TGTGCCAGCTCACCAATCGTCCGGGGTGAAGCTTTCTTT. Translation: CASSPIVRGEAFF.

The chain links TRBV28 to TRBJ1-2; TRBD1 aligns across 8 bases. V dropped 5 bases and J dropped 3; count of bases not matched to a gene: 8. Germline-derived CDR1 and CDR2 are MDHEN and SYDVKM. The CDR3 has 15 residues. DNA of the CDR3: TGTGCCAGCAGTCCCGGGGACAGGCGGGACTATGGCTACACCTTC. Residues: CASSPGDRRDYGYTF.

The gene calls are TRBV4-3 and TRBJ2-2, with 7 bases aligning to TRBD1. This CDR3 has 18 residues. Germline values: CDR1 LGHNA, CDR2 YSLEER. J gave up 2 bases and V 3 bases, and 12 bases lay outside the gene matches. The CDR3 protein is CASSQFRLGQTNTGELFF. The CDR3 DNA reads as TGCGCCAGCAGCCAGTTTCGATTGGGACAGACTAACACCGGGGAGCTGTTTTTT.

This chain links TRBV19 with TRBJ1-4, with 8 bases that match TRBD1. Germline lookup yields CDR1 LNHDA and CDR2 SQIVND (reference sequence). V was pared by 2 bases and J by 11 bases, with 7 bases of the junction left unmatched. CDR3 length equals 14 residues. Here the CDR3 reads CASSISQGAEKLFF. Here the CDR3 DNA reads TGTGCCAGTAGTATATCCCAGGGGGCGGAGAAACTGTTTTTT. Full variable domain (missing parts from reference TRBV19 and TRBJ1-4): DGGITQSPKYLFRKEGQNVTLSCEQNLNHDAMYWYRQDPGQGLRLIYYSQIVNDFQKGDIAEGYSVSREKKESFPLTVTSAQKNPTAFYLCASSISQGAEKLFFGSGTQLSVL.

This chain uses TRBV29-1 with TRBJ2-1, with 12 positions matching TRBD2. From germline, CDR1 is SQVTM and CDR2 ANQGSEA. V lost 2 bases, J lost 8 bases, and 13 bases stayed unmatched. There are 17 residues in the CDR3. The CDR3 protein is CSVERTSGKFLLDEQFF. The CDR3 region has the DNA TGCAGCGTTGAACGGACTAGCGGGAAGTTCCTATTGGATGAGCAGTTCTTC.

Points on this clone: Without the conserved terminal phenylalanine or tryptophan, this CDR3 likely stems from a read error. Here the CDR3 DNA reads TGCGCCTCCCGGGGAAGGGAGGGCCCGAAGGGGGAGCTGTTTTCT. Translated: CASRGREGPKGELFS. The chain uses TRBV10-2 and TRBJ2-2, with 7 positions matching TRBD2. V shed 11 bases and J 8 bases; nucleotides not matched to a gene: 17. This CDR3 has 15 residues. The germline V gene encodes CDR1 WSHSY and CDR2 SAAADI.

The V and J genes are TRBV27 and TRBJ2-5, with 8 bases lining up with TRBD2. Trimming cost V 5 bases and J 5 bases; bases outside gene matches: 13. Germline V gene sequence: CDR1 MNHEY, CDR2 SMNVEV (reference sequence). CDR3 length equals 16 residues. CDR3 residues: CASSPSPTGGLETQYF. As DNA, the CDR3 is TGTGCCAGCAGTCCCAGCCCCACGGGAGGGCTTGAGACCCAGTACTTC.

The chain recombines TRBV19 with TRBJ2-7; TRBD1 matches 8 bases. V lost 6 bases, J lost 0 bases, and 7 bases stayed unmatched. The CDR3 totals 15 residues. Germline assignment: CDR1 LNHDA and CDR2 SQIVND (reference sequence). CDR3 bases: TGTGCCAGTAGCCTTACAGGGGGTAGCTCCTACGAGCAGTACTTC. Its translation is CASSLTGGSSYEQYF.

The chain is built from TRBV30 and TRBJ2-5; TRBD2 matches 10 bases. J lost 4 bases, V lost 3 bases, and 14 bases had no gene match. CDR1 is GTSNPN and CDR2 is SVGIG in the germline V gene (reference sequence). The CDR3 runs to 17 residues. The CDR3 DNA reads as TGTGCCTGGAGCCAGGGGAGCGGGAGGGCCTTGGGAGAGACCCAGTACTTC. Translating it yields CAWSQGSGRALGETQYF. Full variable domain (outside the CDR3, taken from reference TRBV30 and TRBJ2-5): SQTIHQWPATLVQPVGSPLSLECTVEGTSNPNLYWYRQAAGRGLQLLFYSVGIGQISSEVPQNLSASRPQDRQFILSSKKLLLSDSGFYLCAWSQGSGRALGETQYFGPGTRLLVL.

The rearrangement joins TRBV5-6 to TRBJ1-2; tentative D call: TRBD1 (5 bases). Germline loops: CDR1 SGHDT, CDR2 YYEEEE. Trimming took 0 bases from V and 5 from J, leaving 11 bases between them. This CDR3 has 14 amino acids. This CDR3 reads CASSLEGFDYGYTF. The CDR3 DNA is TGTGCCAGCAGCTTGGAGGGGTTCGATTATGGCTACACCTTC.

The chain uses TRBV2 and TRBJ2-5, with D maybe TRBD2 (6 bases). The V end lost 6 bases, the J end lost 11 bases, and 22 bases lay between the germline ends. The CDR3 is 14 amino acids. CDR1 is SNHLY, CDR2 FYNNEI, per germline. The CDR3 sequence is CASRGWVGTGEQYF. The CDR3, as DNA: TGTGCCAGCAGGGGGTGGGTGGGGACGGGAGAGCAGTACTTC.

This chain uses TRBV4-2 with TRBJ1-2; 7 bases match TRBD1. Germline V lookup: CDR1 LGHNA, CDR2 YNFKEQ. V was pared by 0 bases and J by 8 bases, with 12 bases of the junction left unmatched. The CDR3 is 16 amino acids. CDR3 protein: CASSQERGDRVKGYTF. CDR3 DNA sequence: TGTGCCAGCAGCCAAGAACGGGGCGACAGGGTAAAGGGCTACACCTTC.

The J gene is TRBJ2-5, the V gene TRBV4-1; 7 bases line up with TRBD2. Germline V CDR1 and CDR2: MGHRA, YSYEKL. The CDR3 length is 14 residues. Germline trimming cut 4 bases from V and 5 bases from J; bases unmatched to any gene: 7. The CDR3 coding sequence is TGCGCCAGCAGCCCGGGGAGGGCGATGGAGACCCAGTACTTC. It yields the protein CASSPGRAMETQYF.